This TCR beta chain was documented in a study of T cells in narcolepsy. General study points: HCRT-specific and TRIB2-specific autoreactive clonotypes appeared among same-patient CSF and blood CD4+ clonotypes. In some patient and control memory CD4+ samples, autoreactive clones were absent.

Method: immunoSEQ multiplex PCR; TCRdb's copy keeps in-frame clones and lacks some. In the table there are 30,000 to 40,000 clones, around 84% of which are singletons. Germline CDR1 SEHNR, CDR2 FQNEAQ (reference sequence). V was trimmed by 1 base and J by 12 bases, leaving 13 bases between them. This CDR3 spans 13 amino acids. Comments on this clone: The antigen is unknown.

The sequence was collected from a human donor in good health. The specimen sequenced was memory (CD45RA-) CD4+ T cells from blood. The chain joins TRBV7-9 to TRBJ2-1; D not resolved. The CDR3 DNA is TGTGCCAGCAGCTTAGACCGGAGCTGGGGGCAGTTCTTC. Translating gives CASSLDRSWGQFF.